By share, the clone carrying this T cell receptor beta chain ranks as medium-sized. Germline CDR1 is LGHDT and CDR2 is YNNKEL (reference sequence). V was cut by 0 bases and J by 4 bases, with 12 bases left in between. This CDR3 comprises 15 residues. This sample is part of a study of blood T cells in healthy people across ages. The second PCR ran roughly 7 to 12 cycles with a sample-barcoded 5' primer and J-beta primers. TCRdb reprocessed the 5' RACE reads via MiXCR and lists one record per CDR3 protein. The table records about 640,000 distinct CDR3 sequences, less than 45% of them present only once. Sequenced material: blood. This chain links TRBV3-1 with TRBJ1-2; D is possibly TRBD1 (5 bases). This receptor was identified in a man older than 75 in good health. The CDR3 DNA reads TGTGCCAGCAGCCAAGATCGCTCGGGACTCTATGGCTACACCTTC. Encoded protein: CASSQDRSGLYGYTF. The full variable domain, rest sourced from reference TRBV3-1 and TRBJ1-2, is DTAVSQTPKYLVTQMGNDKSIKCEQNLGHDTMYWYKQDSKKFLKIMFSYNNKELIINETVPNRFSPKSPDKAHLNLHINSLELGDSAVYFCASSQDRSGLYGYTFGSGTRLTVV.